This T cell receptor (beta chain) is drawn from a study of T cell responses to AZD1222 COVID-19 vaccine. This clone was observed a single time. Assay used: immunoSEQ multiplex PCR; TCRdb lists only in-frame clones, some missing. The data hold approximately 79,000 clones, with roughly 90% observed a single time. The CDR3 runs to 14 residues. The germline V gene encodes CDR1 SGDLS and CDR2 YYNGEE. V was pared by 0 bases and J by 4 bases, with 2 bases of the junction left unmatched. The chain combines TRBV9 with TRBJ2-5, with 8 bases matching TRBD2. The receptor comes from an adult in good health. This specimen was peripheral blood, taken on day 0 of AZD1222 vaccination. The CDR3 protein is CASSVGTSRETQYF. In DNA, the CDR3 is TGTGCCAGCAGCGTAGGGACTAGCAGAGAGACCCAGTACTTC.